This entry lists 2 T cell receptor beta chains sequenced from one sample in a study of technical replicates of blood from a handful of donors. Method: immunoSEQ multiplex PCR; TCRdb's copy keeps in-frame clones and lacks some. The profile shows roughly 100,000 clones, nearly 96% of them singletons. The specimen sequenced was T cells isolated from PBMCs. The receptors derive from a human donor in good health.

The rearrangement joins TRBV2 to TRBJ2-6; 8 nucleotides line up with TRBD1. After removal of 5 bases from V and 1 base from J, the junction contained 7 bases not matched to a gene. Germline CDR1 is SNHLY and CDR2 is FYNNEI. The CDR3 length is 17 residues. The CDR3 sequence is CASSLGQGRSGANVLTF. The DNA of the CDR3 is TGTGCCAGCAGTCTCGGACAGGGCCGTTCTGGGGCCAACGTCCTGACTTTC.

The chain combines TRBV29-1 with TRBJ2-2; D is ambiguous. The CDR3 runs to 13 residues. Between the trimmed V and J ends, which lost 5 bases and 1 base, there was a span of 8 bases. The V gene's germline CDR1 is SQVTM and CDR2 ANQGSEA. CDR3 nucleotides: TGCAGCGTTACCACAGTGAACACCGGGGAGCTGTTTTTT. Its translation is CSVTTVNTGELFF.